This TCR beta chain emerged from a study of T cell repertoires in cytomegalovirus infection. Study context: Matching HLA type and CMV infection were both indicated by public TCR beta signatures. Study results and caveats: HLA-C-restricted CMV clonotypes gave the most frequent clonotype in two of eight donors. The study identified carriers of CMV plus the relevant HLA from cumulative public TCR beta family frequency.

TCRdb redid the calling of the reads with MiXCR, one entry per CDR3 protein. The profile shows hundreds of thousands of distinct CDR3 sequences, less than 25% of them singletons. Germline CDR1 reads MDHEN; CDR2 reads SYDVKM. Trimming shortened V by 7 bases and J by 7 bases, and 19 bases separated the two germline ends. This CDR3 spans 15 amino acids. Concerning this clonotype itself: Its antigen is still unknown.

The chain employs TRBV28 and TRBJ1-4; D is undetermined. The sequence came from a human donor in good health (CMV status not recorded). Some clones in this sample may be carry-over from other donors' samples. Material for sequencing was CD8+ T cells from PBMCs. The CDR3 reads CASTQRLGKSEKLFF. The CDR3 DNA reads TGTGCCAGCACCCAACGTCTGGGGAAGAGTGAAAAACTGTTTTTT.